The clone carrying this T cell receptor beta chain was counted at least ten times. Its matching antigen is unknown. RNA served as the template for amplifying TCR beta CDR3 regions. HTBI primers were employed in first-round RT-PCR, then a second-round multiplex PCR followed. Each CDR3 protein is one row after TCRdb ran MiXCR on the multiplex PCR reads. The data hold over a million distinct CDR3 sequences, with about 38% observed a single time. V was clipped by 1 base and J by 3 bases, with 6 bases between them. Germline values: CDR1 SNHLY, CDR2 FYNNEI. The CDR3 runs 13 residues. The data stem from a study of Graves' ophthalmopathy and Graves' hyperthyroidism. Regarding the study as a whole: Most thyroid-expanded clonotypes exceeding 0.001 frequency were also found in blood. For separating ophthalmopathy from stable hyperthyroidism, a 13-signature model gave over 85% sensitivity and 81.08% specificity.

The sample taken for sequencing was peripheral blood or thyroid tissue (not recorded which). The chain couples TRBV2 to TRBJ2-5; no definite D call. This sequence originates from an adult man with Graves' hyperthyroidism. CDR3 loop: CASSEGNEETQYF. In DNA, the CDR3 is TGTGCCAGCAGTGAAGGGAACGAAGAGACCCAGTACTTC.